The sample holds a few counts of the clone carrying this T cell receptor (beta chain). As yet, its antigen is unknown. The data belong to a study of cytomegalovirus exposure and HLA in healthy donors. Study-wide context: Earlier work reported 100 million to 130 million unique TCR beta sequences from about 180 million T cells.

V was cut by 5 bases and J by 6 bases, with 16 bases left in between. Germline lookup yields CDR1 MNHEY and CDR2 SMNVEV (reference sequence). The CDR3 contains 14 residues. The study, taken as a whole, reports: It emerged from a later analysis that several of the most significant clusters appeared to be linked to common viral pathogens. For TCR beta chains, V- and J-gene trimming was later linked to a missense DCLRE1C variant. Overall, under 200 TCR beta chains were annotated as cytomegalovirus-associated.

60 Vbeta and 13 Jbeta primers were used in PCR. Data came from immunoSEQ multiplex PCR; TCRdb stores just in-frame clones and leaves some out. The sample yields around 130,000 clones, 6.5% to 9.5% seen once. Specimen: PBMCs. The source of this sequence is a woman in her forties in good health and CMV-seropositive. V and J are TRBV27 and TRBJ1-2; D is perhaps TRBD1 (5 bases). The CDR3 loop is CASSLSGQLDGYTF. For the CDR3, the DNA is TGTGCCAGCAGTCTCTCAGGACAATTGGATGGCTACACCTTC.